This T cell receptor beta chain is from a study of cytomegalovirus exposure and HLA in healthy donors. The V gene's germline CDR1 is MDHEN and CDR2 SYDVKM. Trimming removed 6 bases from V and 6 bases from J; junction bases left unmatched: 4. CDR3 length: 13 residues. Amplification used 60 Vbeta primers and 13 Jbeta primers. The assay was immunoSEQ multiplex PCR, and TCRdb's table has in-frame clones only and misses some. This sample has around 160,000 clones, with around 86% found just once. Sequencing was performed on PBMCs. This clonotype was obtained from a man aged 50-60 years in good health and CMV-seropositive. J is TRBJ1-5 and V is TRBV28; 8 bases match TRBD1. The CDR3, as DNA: TGTGCCAGCAGACAGGGGGGGGTTCAGCCCCAGCATTTT. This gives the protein CASRQGGVQPQHF.